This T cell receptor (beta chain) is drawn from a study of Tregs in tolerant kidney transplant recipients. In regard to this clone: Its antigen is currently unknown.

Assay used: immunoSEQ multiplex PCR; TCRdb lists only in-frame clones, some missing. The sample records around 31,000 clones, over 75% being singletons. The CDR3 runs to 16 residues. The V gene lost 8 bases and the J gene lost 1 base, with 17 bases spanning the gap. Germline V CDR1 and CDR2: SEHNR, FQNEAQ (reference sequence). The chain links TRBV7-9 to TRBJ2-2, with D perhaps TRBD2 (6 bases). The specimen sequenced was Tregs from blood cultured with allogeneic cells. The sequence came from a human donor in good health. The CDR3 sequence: CASDEKRALNTGELFF. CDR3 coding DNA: TGTGCCAGCGATGAAAAGCGGGCCTTGAACACCGGGGAGCTGTTTTTT.